These 6 T cell receptor beta chains were sequenced from one sample in a study of response to subunit inactivated influenza vaccine. TCRdb used MiXCR to reprocess the RT-PCR reads, holding one entry per CDR3 protein. The table has 500,000 to 550,000 distinct CDR3 sequences, 7.2% seen once. This sample comprised PBMCs from blood, obtained around 25 months after vaccination. Receptor source: a man aged 50-75 years who received an inactivated influenza vaccine.

The chain joins TRBV28 to TRBJ1-2; D not certain. This CDR3 is 14 amino acids long. The germline gives CDR1 MDHEN, CDR2 SYDVKM. The ends were cut back, 9 bases at V and 0 bases at J, with 14 bases in the middle. The CDR3 here is CASYRAVANYGYTF. The CDR3 region has the DNA TGTGCCAGTTACCGGGCCGTAGCTAACTATGGCTACACCTTC.

This clonotype was seen many times. The CDR3 sequence is CASSYGTSGLYNEQFF. The CDR3 DNA reads TGTGCCAGCAGTTACGGGACTAGCGGACTTTACAATGAGCAGTTCTTC. The gene calls are TRBV6-5 and TRBJ2-1, with 11 bases aligning to TRBD2. Germline V gene data show CDR1 as MNHEY and CDR2 as SVGAGI. The CDR3 spans 16 residues. With 2 bases clipped from V and 4 bases from J, the junction kept 4 bases outside the gene matches.

This clonotype occurred many times. V is TRBV20-1 and J is TRBJ1-2, with D possibly TRBD1 on 5 matching bases. CDR1 and CDR2 from the germline V gene are DFQATT and SNEGSKA (reference sequence). V gave up 5 bases and J gave up 2 bases, with 15 bases separating them. The CDR3 consists of 14 residues. CDR3 region: CSALQATYNYGYTF. The CDR3 nucleotides read TGCAGTGCTCTACAGGCGACTTACAACTATGGCTACACCTTC.

This clonotype was observed a few times. This rearrangement joins TRBV28 to TRBJ2-2, with TRBD2 identical over 8 bases. Trimming at V came to 5 bases and at J to 5 bases, leaving 10 bases not matched to a gene. Germline V gene lookup returns CDR1 MDHEN and CDR2 SYDVKM. CDR3 size: 16 residues. CDR3 amino acids: CASSRTGLVLTGELFF. The DNA of the CDR3 is TGTGCCAGCAGTCGGACGGGACTAGTTTTAACCGGGGAGCTGTTTTTT. Looking up the rest from reference TRBV28 and TRBJ2-2 gives the full variable domain: DVKVTQSSRYLVKRTGEKVFLECVQDMDHENMFWYRQDPGLGLRLIYFSYDVKMKEKGDIPEGYSVSREKKERFSLILESASTNQTSMYLCASSRTGLVLTGELFFGEGSRLTVL.

The chain couples TRBV20-1 to TRBJ2-5; 9 positions match TRBD1. The germline gives CDR1 DFQATT, CDR2 SNEGSKA (reference sequence). Trimming removed 5 bases from V and 2 bases from J; junction bases left unmatched: 3. This CDR3 has 13 amino acids. The CDR3 DNA follows: TGCAGTGCTGCGGGACAGGGACAAGAGACCCAGTACTTC. This sequence encodes CSAAGQGQETQYF.

This chain uses TRBV7-2 with TRBJ1-3, with 8 bases that match TRBD1. V was clipped by 4 bases and J by 1 base; unmatched bases: 3. CDR1 SGHTA and CDR2 FQGNSA come from the germline V gene. The CDR3 is 15 residues long. CDR3 DNA: TGTGCCAGCAGCTACTGGACAGGGTCTGGAAACACCATATATTTT. Its protein is CASSYWTGSGNTIYF.